Following are 24 T cell receptor beta chains from one sample sequenced in a study of T cell responses to AZD1222 COVID-19 vaccine. Profiling relied on immunoSEQ multiplex PCR, and the TCRdb table lists in-frame clones only, not all of them. In the table there are 120,000 to 150,000 clones, over 75% of which are singletons. Specimen: peripheral blood, collected 28 days after the second dose of the MenACWY control vaccine. These receptors came from an adult who received the MenACWY meningococcal vaccine as a control.

The gene calls are TRBV27 and TRBJ1-5; D is unclear. CDR1 is MNHEY and CDR2 is SMNVEV in the germline V gene (reference sequence). The CDR3 totals 16 residues. V dropped 3 bases and J dropped 2 bases, with 14 bases sitting between them. CDR3 nucleotides: TGTGCCAGCAGTTTGTTTCCAATTCAAGGCAATCAGCCCCAGCATTTT. As protein: CASSLFPIQGNQPQHF.

In this sample, this clone turned up a few times. Other DNA sequences of this sample code for an identical CDR3. This chain connects TRBV15 to TRBJ1-1, with TRBD1 as a possible D gene (6 bases). Trimming removed 0 bases at V and 1 base at J, with 9 bases between. The CDR3 runs to 15 residues. Germline values: CDR1 LNHNV, CDR2 YYDKDF (reference sequence). The CDR3 is CATSRDRGANTEAFF. The DNA for the CDR3 is TGTGCCACCAGCAGAGATCGGGGGGCGAACACTGAAGCTTTCTTT.

V and J are TRBV6-5 and TRBJ1-4; 12 bases map to TRBD1. V was clipped by 6 bases and J by 8 bases; unmatched bases: 7. The CDR3 has 15 amino acids. In germline, CDR1 is MNHEY, CDR2 SVGAGI. The CDR3 loop is CASRPGQGAKEKLFF. The CDR3 coding sequence is TGTGCCAGCAGGCCGGGACAGGGGGCAAAAGAAAAACTGTTTTTT.

This rearrangement joins TRBV7-8 to TRBJ1-5, with D unresolved. The V end was cut by 3 bases, the J end by 3 bases, with 9 bases between. The CDR3 is 14 residues long. The germline CDR1 and CDR2 sequences are SGHVS and FQNEAQ. Written as DNA, the CDR3 is TGTGCCAGCAGCTTGCAGGCCAACAATCAGCCCCAGCATTTT. It yields the protein CASSLQANNQPQHF.

This clone occurred once. The CDR3 bases are TGTGCCAGCAGCTCAGACAGCCTAGGGTATGGCTACACCTTC. Amino acid sequence: CASSSDSLGYGYTF. The gene calls are TRBV11-3 and TRBJ1-2, with D perhaps TRBD1 (5 bases). Germline loops: CDR1 SGHNT, CDR2 YENEEA. CDR3 length: 14 amino acids. Trimming removed 4 bases from V and 5 bases from J, with 14 bases in between.

The CDR3 loop reads CASSWGLEYQETQYF. The CDR3 nucleotides read TGTGCCAGCAGTTGGGGATTGGAGTACCAAGAGACCCAGTACTTC. This chain joins TRBV27 and TRBJ2-5; D gene ambiguous. The germline gives CDR1 MNHEY, CDR2 SMNVEV (reference sequence). The CDR3 is 15 amino acids. Trimming left V 4 bases short and J 0 bases short, with 12 bases between.

This chain links TRBV4-3 with TRBJ1-6, with D unresolved. This CDR3 is 14 amino acids long. With 1 base removed from V and 7 bases from J, the gap between germline ends came to 8 bases. CDR1 LGHNA and CDR2 YSLEER come from the germline V gene. CDR3 nucleotides: TGCGCCAGCAGCCAAGGACATAAGAATTCACCCCTCCACTTT. Its translation is CASSQGHKNSPLHF.

The CDR3 bases are TGTGCCAGCAGTTACCGCCCGGGACAGGGAGGCACTGAAGCTTTCTTT. This sequence encodes CASSYRPGQGGTEAFF. The V and J genes are TRBV6-5 and TRBJ1-1; 9 bases align to TRBD1. Unmatched junction bases numbered 8, after V lost 2 bases and J lost 4 bases. This CDR3 is 16 amino acids long. CDR1 and CDR2 from the germline V gene are MNHEY and SVGAGI.

This clone was observed once. The rearrangement joins TRBV11-3 to TRBJ1-5; 8 positions match TRBD1. Germline V lookup: CDR1 SGHNT, CDR2 YENEEA. This CDR3 spans 13 amino acids. V gave up 5 bases and J gave up 7 bases; unmatched junction bases: 4. DNA of the CDR3: TGTGCCAGCAGCCGGACAGGGCGACAGCCCCAGCATTTT. Amino acids: CASSRTGRQPQHF.

This clone has a single count. The genes are TRBV4-1 and TRBJ1-1, with D hard to call. The germline CDR1 and CDR2 sequences are MGHRA and YSYEKL. The V gene lost 10 bases and the J gene lost 3 bases, with 15 bases spanning the gap. The CDR3 is 13 amino acids. The CDR3 spells CATKLPGHTEAFF. CDR3 bases: TGCGCCACCAAACTACCTGGCCACACTGAAGCTTTCTTT.

This sequence joins TRBV5-1 and TRBJ2-5, with 7 bases that match TRBD1. The V and J ends lost 4 bases and 1 base, in that order; junction bases with no gene match: 4. Per germline, CDR1 SGHRS and CDR2 YFSETQ. The CDR3 length is 14 residues. The CDR3 DNA sequence: TGCGCCAGCAGCCCCGGGACAGCCCAAGAGACCCAGTACTTC. This encodes CASSPGTAQETQYF.

This chain connects TRBV19 to TRBJ2-7; either TRBD1 or TRBD2 may fit D (6 bases each). Trimming took off 5 bases at V and 4 bases at J, with 15 bases between the two ends. Looked up from germline, CDR1 is LNHDA and CDR2 is SQIVND (reference sequence). The CDR3 has 14 residues. This CDR3 reads CASSLGGARYEQYF. The CDR3 region has the DNA TGTGCCAGTAGTCTCGGGGGCGCGAGGTACGAGCAGTACTTC.

The chain combines TRBV19 with TRBJ2-5; no firm D call. V was pared by 5 bases and J by 0 bases, with 22 bases between. The CDR3 contains 18 residues. The germline CDR1 and CDR2 sequences are LNHDA and SQIVND (reference sequence). The CDR3 sequence: CASSPERAFEAYQETQYF. The DNA of the CDR3 is TGTGCCAGTAGTCCGGAACGGGCCTTTGAGGCGTACCAAGAGACCCAGTACTTC.

The chain has TRBV2 and TRBJ2-5; D remains unclear. Germline V gene sequence: CDR1 SNHLY, CDR2 FYNNEI. The ends were cut back, 3 bases at V and 3 bases at J, with 17 bases in the middle. CDR3 length: 16 residues. Here the CDR3 reads CASSEGGSLIKETQYF. The CDR3 nucleotides read TGTGCCAGCAGTGAGGGTGGTTCCTTAATCAAAGAGACCCAGTACTTC.

V is TRBV6-1 and J is TRBJ1-5; unclear D gene. This CDR3 is 14 amino acids long. Germline V CDR1 and CDR2: MNHNS, SASEGT. V was clipped by 0 bases and J by 4 bases, with 7 bases between them. The CDR3 nucleotides are TGTGCCAGCAGTGAAGCGCCAGAGAATCAGCCCCAGCATTTT. Translation: CASSEAPENQPQHF.

A remark on this clone: The sample carries other DNA sequences with the same CDR3. The chain uses TRBV12-3 or TRBV12-4 and TRBJ1-1; the D is unclear. CDR3 length: 13 amino acids. Trimming took off 4 bases at V and 0 bases at J, with 6 bases between the two ends. CDR3 residues: CASSSQVNTEAFF. CDR3 nucleotides: TGTGCCAGCAGTTCTCAGGTGAACACTGAAGCTTTCTTT.

J is TRBJ1-3 and V is TRBV7-2; no clear D. The V end was cut by 1 base, the J end by 3 bases, with 16 bases between. This CDR3 region has 17 residues. Germline V gene data show CDR1 as SGHTA and CDR2 as FQGNSA. The CDR3 sequence: CASSLEGSRVGGNTIYF. For the CDR3, the DNA is TGTGCCAGCAGCTTAGAGGGCAGCCGAGTGGGTGGAAACACCATATATTTT.

This chain connects TRBV28 to TRBJ1-2; possible D gene TRBD1, 6 bases. From germline, CDR1 is MDHEN and CDR2 SYDVKM. The germline V and J ends were trimmed by 7 bases and 1 base, with 7 bases remaining between them. The CDR3 spans 12 residues. CDR3 loop: CASKDSNYGYTF. CDR3 in DNA: TGTGCCAGCAAGGACAGTAACTATGGCTACACCTTC.

The chain employs TRBV4-3 and TRBJ1-5; D gene uncertain. The CDR3 is made up of 16 amino acids. The V and J ends lost 0 bases and 3 bases respectively, with 12 bases between them. Looked up from germline, CDR1 is LGHNA and CDR2 is YSLEER. CDR3 sequence reads: CASSQDLGRSNQPQHF. CDR3 in DNA: TGCGCCAGCAGCCAAGATTTAGGACGGTCCAATCAGCCCCAGCATTTT.

V is TRBV5-1 and J is TRBJ2-2; the D gene is possibly TRBD2 (5 bases). The CDR3 runs to 14 residues. CDR1 is SGHRS and CDR2 is YFSETQ in the germline V gene. V was trimmed by 5 bases and J by 6 bases, leaving 14 bases between them. Here the CDR3 DNA reads TGCGCCAGCAGACCTACTAGTGAGGCCGGGGAGCTGTTTTTT. Translation: CASRPTSEAGELFF.

The chain employs TRBV11-2 and TRBJ2-3; the D gene is possibly TRBD1 (5 bases). CDR1 is SGHAT, CDR2 FQNNGV, per germline. Between the trimmed V and J ends, which lost 4 bases and 6 bases, there was a span of 14 bases. The CDR3 sequence is 14 residues long. The CDR3, as DNA: TGTGCCAGCAGCTCAAAGTTAGGGGATGATACGCAGTATTTT. Its protein product is CASSSKLGDDTQYF.

The chain employs TRBV19 and TRBJ1-4, with a weak D call TRBD1 (5 bases). The CDR3 sequence is 15 residues long. The V end lost 5 bases, the J end lost 8 bases, and 18 bases lay between the germline ends. CDR1 is LNHDA, CDR2 SQIVND, per germline (reference sequence). CDR3 protein: CASSRGRYTTEKLFF. CDR3 nucleotide sequence: TGTGCCAGTAGTCGGGGACGCTACACCACCGAAAAACTGTTTTTT.

The chain recombines TRBV5-1 with TRBJ1-4, with D perhaps TRBD1 (5 bases). Trimming removed 6 bases at V and 15 bases at J, with 21 bases between. The CDR3 totals 13 residues. Per the germline V gene, CDR1 is SGHRS and CDR2 is YFSETQ. For the CDR3, the DNA is TGCGCCAGCATGGGGGACCCTAATATCGGTATGTTTTTT. Translation gives CASMGDPNIGMFF.

The V gene is TRBV25-1, the J gene TRBJ1-1, with D uncertain. V was clipped by 2 bases and J by 7 bases, with 8 bases between them. This CDR3 is 12 amino acids long. Germline-derived CDR1 and CDR2 are MGHDK and SYGVNS. The CDR3 protein is CASSEKGVEAFF. The CDR3 DNA is TGTGCCAGCAGTGAAAAGGGAGTTGAAGCTTTCTTT. Drawing the rest from reference TRBV25-1 and TRBJ1-1, the complete variable domain is EADIYQTPRYLVIGTGKKITLECSQTMGHDKMYWYQQDPGMELHLIHYSYGVNSTEKGDLSSESTVSRIRTEHFPLTLESARPSHTSQYLCASSEKGVEAFFGQGTRLTVV.